These 19 T cell receptor beta chains came from one sample sequenced in a study of blood T cell repertoires in COVID-19. Sequenced by immunoSEQ multiplex PCR; TCRdb stores in-frame clones only, minus some. The profile shows about 53,000 clones, roughly 80% of them singletons. The sequencing sample was made of peripheral blood. These receptors came from a woman aged 60-75 years with acute or convalescent COVID-19.

The J gene is TRBJ1-6, the V gene TRBV7-2; 9 bases match TRBD1. The junction had 8 bases not matched to a gene; V was cut back by 5 bases and J by 6 bases. There are 16 residues in the CDR3. Germline V CDR1 and CDR2: SGHTA, FQGNSA. The CDR3 region has the DNA TGTGCCAGCAGCCTACAGGGGGCGATACCTAATTCACCCCTCCACTTT. As protein: CASSLQGAIPNSPLHF.

Only a few counts were recorded for this clone. The CDR3, as DNA: TGTGCCAGTCAGGGCCGGACAGGGGGCTTTAGTCAGCCCCAGCATTTT. Protein product: CASQGRTGGFSQPQHF. The chain employs TRBV2 and TRBJ1-5; 11 nucleotides agree with TRBD1. The CDR3 is made up of 16 amino acids. Germline CDR1 reads SNHLY; CDR2 reads FYNNEI. The junction had 13 bases not matched to a gene; V was cut back by 9 bases and J by 6 bases.

Only one count was recorded for this clone. The chain recombines TRBV3-1 (or the pseudogene TRBV3-2) with TRBJ1-1, with D tentatively TRBD1 (6 bases). V dropped 6 bases and J dropped 1 base, with 12 bases sitting between them. Germline V gene data show CDR1 as LGHDT and CDR2 as YNNKEL (reference sequence). CDR3 length: 14 amino acids. CDR3 nucleotides: TGTGCCAGCAGACCCAGGGGCCAGAACACTGAAGCTTTCTTT. Protein sequence: CASRPRGQNTEAFF.

Comments on this clone: An end of the junction differs from the germline gene, which may be a read error. V usage is TRBV6-5 and J usage is TRBJ2-7, with 9 bases identical to TRBD1. The CDR3 sequence is 11 residues long. CDR1 and CDR2 (germline): MNHEY, SVGAGI. The CDR3 here is CASLEGDREHF. The CDR3 region has the DNA TGTGCCAGCCTCGAGGGGGACAGGGAACACTTC.

The chain uses TRBV12-3 or TRBV12-4 and TRBJ1-3; no firm D call. The ends were cut back, 2 bases at V and 4 bases at J, with 6 bases in the middle. This CDR3 has 13 amino acids. The chain's CDR3 is CASSLPVGNTIYF. The CDR3 DNA sequence: TGTGCCAGCAGTTTACCGGTCGGAAACACCATATATTTT.

V usage is TRBV2 and J usage is TRBJ2-1; 11 nucleotides match TRBD1. V trimming: 5 bases; J trimming: 5 bases; junction bases outside the gene matches: 11. Germline values: CDR1 SNHLY, CDR2 FYNNEI. This CDR3 is built from 17 residues. The CDR3 loop is CASSKGTGGPLDNEQFF. As DNA, the CDR3 is TGTGCCAGCAGTAAAGGGACAGGGGGTCCGTTGGACAATGAGCAGTTCTTC.

J is TRBJ2-3 and V is TRBV19; 8 nucleotides align to TRBD1. Germline V lookup: CDR1 LNHDA, CDR2 SQIVND (reference sequence). After removal of 5 bases from V and 0 bases from J, the junction contained 1 base not matched to a gene. The CDR3 runs to 14 residues. CDR3 amino acids: CASSQGASTDTQYF. For the CDR3, the DNA is TGTGCCAGTAGTCAGGGGGCGAGCACAGATACGCAGTATTTT.

The chain is built from TRBV10-3 and TRBJ2-5, with D possibly being TRBD2 (7 bases). The ends were cut back, 10 bases at V and 2 bases at J, with 11 bases in the middle. This CDR3 region has 12 residues. From germline, CDR1 is ENHRY and CDR2 SYGVKD. CDR3 residues: CAKRGGQETQYF. CDR3 in DNA: TGTGCCAAGAGGGGGGGGCAAGAGACCCAGTACTTC.

The count of this clone is one. The chain joins TRBV28 to TRBJ1-1; TRBD1 agrees at 7 bases. From germline, CDR1 is MDHEN and CDR2 SYDVKM. The V and J ends lost 5 bases and 0 bases, in that order; junction bases with no gene match: 9. This CDR3 is built from 16 residues. This CDR3 is CASSGRTGALNTEAFF. In DNA, the CDR3 is TGTGCCAGCAGTGGGCGTACAGGGGCCCTGAACACTGAAGCTTTCTTT.

The chain carries TRBV29-1 and TRBJ2-7; TRBD1 aligns across 10 bases. CDR3 size: 14 residues. Unmatched junction bases numbered 6, after V lost 2 bases and J lost 5 bases. Germline CDR1 SQVTM, CDR2 ANQGSEA. CDR3 bases: TGCAGCGTTGAACGGGACAGGGGAAACCACGAGCAGTACTTC. It is translated as CSVERDRGNHEQYF.

The J gene is TRBJ1-1, the V gene TRBV21-1; the table's D call, TRBD1, has no DNA check behind it. TRBV21-1 is a recognized pseudogene. CDR3 length: 15 amino acids. For the CDR3, the DNA is TGTGCCAGCAGCAAAGAAGGGGTGAGAGACACTGAAGCTTTCTTT. It translates to CASSKEGVRDTEAFF.

The CDR3 sequence: CASSQGLDHSPLHF. CDR3 DNA: TGTGCCAGCAGCCAGGGGTTGGACCATTCACCCCTCCACTTT. This chain links TRBV27 with TRBJ1-6; tentatively, D is TRBD1 (6 bases). Trimming left V 6 bases short and J 8 bases short, with 14 bases between. Per germline, CDR1 MNHEY and CDR2 SMNVEV (reference sequence). The CDR3 covers 14 residues.

This clone was detected a few times. V gene TRBV11-1 combines with J gene TRBJ2-7; perhaps TRBD1 as D (8 bases). CDR3 length: 14 residues. The V end lost 4 bases, the J end lost 3 bases, and 13 bases lay between the germline ends. Per germline, CDR1 SGHAT and CDR2 FQDESV (reference sequence). The CDR3 DNA reads TGTGCCAGCAGCTCGAACAGGGGGGGCTACGAGCAGTACTTC. This gives the protein CASSSNRGGYEQYF.

V gene TRBV18 combines with J gene TRBJ1-1, with D possibly TRBD1 on 5 matching bases. The ends were cut back, 3 bases at V and 1 base at J, with 12 bases in the middle. The CDR3 covers 15 residues. The germline CDR1 and CDR2 sequences are KGHSH and LQKENI. This CDR3 is CASSPRAGENTEAFF. The CDR3 DNA reads TGTGCCAGCTCACCCAGGGCTGGGGAGAACACTGAAGCTTTCTTT.

This clone was observed a few times. A read error may produce the germline difference seen at one junction end. The rearrangement links TRBV7-9 to TRBJ1-5, with 10 bases fitting TRBD1. Germline V CDR1 and CDR2: SEHNR, FQNEAQ (reference sequence). The CDR3 is 17 amino acids. The CDR3 DNA reads TGTGCCAGCAGTTTAGGTCGACAGGGGGCATACCGACAGCCCCAGCATTTT. Its protein product is CASSLGRQGAYRQPQHF.

This chain joins TRBV14 and TRBJ1-1; no clear D gene. The V gene lost 4 bases and the J gene lost 2 bases, with 8 bases spanning the gap. The CDR3 contains 13 residues. Per germline, CDR1 SGHDN and CDR2 FVKESK. The CDR3 loop reads CASSLGRNTEAFF. The CDR3 DNA sequence: TGTGCCAGCAGCCTCGGGAGAAACACTGAAGCTTTCTTT.

This chain links TRBV3-1 (or the pseudogene TRBV3-2) with TRBJ2-1, with 10 bases matching TRBD2. This CDR3 contains 17 residues. Per germline, CDR1 LGHDT and CDR2 YNNKEL (reference sequence). V shed 1 base and J 9 bases; nucleotides not matched to a gene: 12. The CDR3 reads CASSQVFSGGASSEQFF. CDR3 DNA sequence: TGTGCCAGCAGCCAAGTTTTCAGCGGGGGGGCCTCTAGTGAGCAGTTCTTC.

This clone appeared a few times. The chain employs TRBV3-1 (or the pseudogene TRBV3-2) and TRBJ2-1; TRBD2 agrees at 14 bases. CDR1 is LGHDT and CDR2 is YNNKEL in the germline V gene (reference sequence). The CDR3 consists of 16 residues. The V and J ends lost 4 bases and 6 bases, in that order; junction bases with no gene match: 5. CDR3 in DNA: TGTGCCAGCAGCCCGAGACTAGCGGGGGGGCGCAATGAGCAGTTCTTC. Protein: CASSPRLAGGRNEQFF.

The CDR3 loop reads CASRETGNTEAFF. The CDR3, as DNA: TGTGCCAGCAGAGAAACAGGGAACACTGAAGCTTTCTTT. V and J are TRBV6-6 and TRBJ1-1; tentatively, D is TRBD1 (5 bases). The CDR3 totals 13 residues. Germline lookup yields CDR1 MNHNY and CDR2 SVGAGI (reference sequence). V gave up 6 bases and J gave up 1 base, with 9 bases separating them.